This T cell receptor beta chain was captured by sequencing in a study of graft-versus-host responses after intestinal transplantation. Losses at the gene ends were 4 bases for V and 2 bases for J; bases not matched to a gene: 7. This CDR3 has 15 residues. Germline V gene lookup returns CDR1 MDHEN and CDR2 SYDVKM. The protocol was immunoSEQ multiplex PCR, while the TCRdb copy is restricted to in-frame clones and leaves out a portion. The table lists roughly 120,000 clones, approximately 90% of them singletons. On this clone: The antigen remains undetermined.

The source of this sequence is a human donor who received an intestinal transplant. Here the sequenced sample was unstimulated CD4+ T cells sorted from spleen or lymph node cells, taken before intestinal transplant. This chain uses TRBV28 with TRBJ2-7; the match to TRBD2 covers 8 bases. The CDR3 is CASSSTKRGPYEQYF. In DNA form, the CDR3 reads TGTGCCAGCAGTTCTACTAAGCGGGGGCCCTACGAGCAGTACTTC.